Included here is one T cell receptor beta chain sequence, with context. The data are from a study of blood T cell repertoires in COVID-19. In the authors' workflow: The assay estimated nucleated cells by amplifying reference gene primers. The repertoire was sequenced with immunoSEQ multiplex PCR; TCRdb's copy has only in-frame clones and lacks some. D and trimming were read from the DNA, whereas the V and J calls and clone size are those reported in that table. The sample holds around 340,000 clones; 70% to 90% are singletons and the top ten take less than 9%. This CDR3 spans 15 amino acids. Germline V gene data show CDR1 as SQVTM and CDR2 as ANQGSEA. V was pared by 6 bases and J by 0 bases, with 12 bases between.

The rearrangement uses TRBV29-1 and TRBJ2-6; D may be TRBD1 (6 bases). The sequenced sample consisted of peripheral blood. This clonotype originated in a woman in her sixties with COVID-19, enrolled during active disease. The CDR3 DNA is TGCAGCGTCCCGGGACATTCCTCTGGGGCCAACGTCCTGACTTTC. This encodes CSVPGHSSGANVLTF. The complete variable domain, with remaining parts taken from reference TRBV29-1 and TRBJ2-6, reads SAVISQKPSRDICQRGTSLTIQCQVDSQVTMMFWYRQQPGQSLTLIATANQGSEATYESGFVIDKFPISRPNLTFSTLTVSNMSPEDSSIYLCSVPGHSSGANVLTFGAGSRLTVL.